Listed below are T cell receptor beta chains from one sample, sequenced in a study of T cell repertoires in cytomegalovirus infection. TCRdb fed the reads into MiXCR, producing one record per CDR3 protein. The table lists about half a million distinct CDR3 sequences, 30% to 35% of them singletons. Their cognate antigens are unknown. This specimen consisted of cultured PBMCs, obtained from culture after CMV antigen stimulation. These receptors were taken from a human donor in good health (CMV status not recorded). Some clones in this sample may be carry-over from other donors' samples. Each CDR3 is given with its conserved first and last residue. D genes are given only for firm matches. Part of the rows lack a size; the others show once, few, many or a class for expanded clones.

D gene	V gene	clone size	J gene	CDR3 DNA	CDR3 protein
.	TRBV28	.	TRBJ2-1	TGTGCCAGCAGTCGACCCCTACTCTTAAACAATGAGCAGTTCTTC	CASSRPLLLNNEQFF
TRBD2	TRBV7-4	.	TRBJ2-3	TGTGCCAGCAGCTTAATTCTAGCGGGAGTTCGAGATACGCAGTATTTT	CASSLILAGVRDTQYF
.	TRBV7-2	many	TRBJ2-3	TGTGCCAGCAGAACTACTAGGTCCCTCAGCACAGATACGCAGTATTTT	CASRTTRSLSTDTQYF
.	TRBV4-1	few	TRBJ1-2	TGCGCCAGCAGCCAATCGGGGGGGGGAAACTATGGCTACACCTTC	CASSQSGGGNYGYTF
TRBD2	TRBV5-4	.	TRBJ2-1	TGTGCCAGCAGCCGCTACATGGGACTAGCGGGATACAATGAGCAGTTCTTC	CASSRYMGLAGYNEQFF
.	TRBV7-2	many	TRBJ2-7	TGTGCCAGCACCCTTAGACTAGGGAGCTCCTACGAGCAGTACTTC	CASTLRLGSSYEQYF
.	TRBV10-1	many	TRBJ1-4	TGCGCCAGCAGTGACTCGACCCGAGGGAATGAAAAACTGTTTTTT	CASSDSTRGNEKLFF
.	TRBV27	.	TRBJ1-3	TGTGCCAGCAGTTTTGGACAACCCATCTCTGGAAACACCATATATTTT	CASSFGQPISGNTIYF
.	TRBV12-3/TRBV12-4	few	TRBJ1-1	TGTGCCAGCAGACTAGGGGGTCGGCTCACTGAAGCTTTCTTT	CASRLGGRLTEAFF
.	TRBV7-8	few	TRBJ1-2	TGTGCCAGCAGCCCAAGCGTCATGAGCTCTTATGGCTACACCTTC	CASSPSVMSSYGYTF
.	TRBV4-1	few	TRBJ1-5	TGCGCCAGCAGCCAAGTCGGGCAGTTCAATCAGCCCCAGCATTTT	CASSQVGQFNQPQHF
.	TRBV20-1	.	TRBJ1-2	TGCAGTGCTAGAGGGGATTTGGGACCTTGGGATGGCTACACCTTC	CSARGDLGPWDGYTF
.	TRBV20-1	.	TRBJ2-1	TGCAGTGCTAGAGATACTTGGAAAGCGGCGATGAATGAGCAGTTCTTC	CSARDTWKAAMNEQFF
.	TRBV2	few	TRBJ2-3	TGTGCCAGCAGTGTAAACAGGCGTCGTACTAGCACAGATACGCAGTATTTT	CASSVNRRRTSTDTQYF
.	TRBV7-6	few	TRBJ2-5	TGTGCCAGCAGCTCCCTTTATCGGGAGTATTCCGAGACCCAGTACTTC	CASSSLYREYSETQYF
.	TRBV7-2	few	TRBJ2-7	TGTGCCAGCAGCTCAATTTCCGGGACATTCGAGCAGTACTTC	CASSSISGTFEQYF
.	TRBV5-1	.	TRBJ1-1	TGCGCCAGCGGGGGGACCTCTGAAGCTTTCTTT	CASGGTSEAFF
.	TRBV12-3/TRBV12-4	.	TRBJ2-7	TGTGCCAGCAGCCCGACCGGGTCCCTTTCCTCCGAGCAGTACTTC	CASSPTGSLSSEQYF
TRBD2	TRBV6-6	few	TRBJ2-1	TGTGCCAGCAGTTACGCCACTAGCGGGAGAGTGGAGCAGTTCTTC	CASSYATSGRVEQFF
.	TRBV20-1	.	TRBJ1-1	TGCAGTGCTACGATCAGAGCCGAAGCTTTCTTT	CSATIRAEAFF
.	TRBV5-1	few	TRBJ2-3	TGCGCCAGCAGCTTGGGAGGGGACCGCACAGATACGCAGTATTTT	CASSLGGDRTDTQYF
.	TRBV6-1	.	TRBJ1-5	TGTGCCAGCAGTGACCGGGCCGTCAATCAGCCCCAGCATTTT	CASSDRAVNQPQHF
.	TRBV7-3	few	TRBJ2-2	TGTGCCACCTCGGGGCAGCACACCGGGGAGCTGTTTTTT	CATSGQHTGELFF
.	TRBV7-8	.	TRBJ1-1	TGTGCCAGCAGCTCTAGAGGTGGGAGTCACCAAGAAGCTTTCTTT	CASSSRGGSHQEAFF
.	TRBV11-3	many	TRBJ2-2	TGTGCCAGCAGCCTTGAAGAGACCGGGGAGCTGTTTTTT	CASSLEETGELFF
.	TRBV29-1	.	TRBJ1-2	TGCAGCGTTTCTGGACCGTTTTATGGCTACACCTTC	CSVSGPFYGYTF
TRBD2	TRBV15	few	TRBJ2-2	TGTGCCACCGGACTAGCGCAGAGCGGGGAGCTGTTTTTT	CATGLAQSGELFF
.	TRBV29-1	.	TRBJ2-1	TGCAGCGCTCGGTTGGCAGGGCGCTACAATGAGCAGTTCTTC	CSARLAGRYNEQFF
.	TRBV6-2/TRBV6-3	few	TRBJ1-5	TGTGCCAGCAGTTACTATCGGGGGCGGGTCAATCAGCCCCAGCATTTT	CASSYYRGRVNQPQHF
TRBD2	TRBV19	.	TRBJ2-1	TGTGCCAGTAGTACACCAGGACTAGCGGGAGGGCCTTCTTACAATGAGCAGTTCTTC	CASSTPGLAGGPSYNEQFF
TRBD1	TRBV20-1	.	TRBJ1-1	TGCAGTGCGACCACCTCCACCGGGACAGGGGTCCTGAACACTGAAGCTTTCTTT	CSATTSTGTGVLNTEAFF
TRBD2	TRBV5-5	.	TRBJ2-1	TGTGCCAGCAGCCCGCGTACTGCGGGAGGCAATGAGCAGTTCTTC	CASSPRTAGGNEQFF